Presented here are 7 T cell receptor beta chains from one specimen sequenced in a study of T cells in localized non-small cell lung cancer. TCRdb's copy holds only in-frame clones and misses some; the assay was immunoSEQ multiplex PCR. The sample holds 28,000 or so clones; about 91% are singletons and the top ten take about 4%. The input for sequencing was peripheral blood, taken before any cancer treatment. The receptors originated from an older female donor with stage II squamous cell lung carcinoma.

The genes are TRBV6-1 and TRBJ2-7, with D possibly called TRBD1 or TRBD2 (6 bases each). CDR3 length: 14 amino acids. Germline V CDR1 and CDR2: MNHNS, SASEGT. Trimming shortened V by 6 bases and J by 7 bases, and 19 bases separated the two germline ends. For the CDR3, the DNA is TGTGCCAGCAGCAGGGGCGGGGTAACGGGGGAGCAGTACTTC. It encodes CASSRGGVTGEQYF.

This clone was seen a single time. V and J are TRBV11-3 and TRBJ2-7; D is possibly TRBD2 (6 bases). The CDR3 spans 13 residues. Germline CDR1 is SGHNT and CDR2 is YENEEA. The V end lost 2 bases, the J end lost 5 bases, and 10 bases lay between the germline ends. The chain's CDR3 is CASSLRGGDEQYF. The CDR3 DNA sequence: TGTGCCAGCAGCTTAAGGGGAGGAGACGAGCAGTACTTC. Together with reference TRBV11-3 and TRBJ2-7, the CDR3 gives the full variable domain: EAGVVQSPRYKIIEKKQPVAFWCNPISGHNTLYWYLQNLGQGPELLIRYENEEAVDDSQLPKDRFSAERLKGVDSTLKIQPAELGDSAVYLCASSLRGGDEQYFGPGTRLTVT.

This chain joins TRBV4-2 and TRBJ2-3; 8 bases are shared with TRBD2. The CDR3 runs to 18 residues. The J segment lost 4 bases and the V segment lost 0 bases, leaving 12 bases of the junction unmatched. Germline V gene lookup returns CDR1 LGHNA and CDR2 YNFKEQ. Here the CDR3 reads CASSQDIGGAGGSDTQYF. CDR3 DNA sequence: TGTGCCAGCAGCCAAGATATCGGTGGGGCGGGAGGATCAGATACGCAGTATTTT.

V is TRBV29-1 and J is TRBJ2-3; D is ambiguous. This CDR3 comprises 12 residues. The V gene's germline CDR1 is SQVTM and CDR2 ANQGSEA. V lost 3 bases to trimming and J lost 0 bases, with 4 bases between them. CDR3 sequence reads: CSVDESTDTQYF. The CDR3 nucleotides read TGCAGCGTTGACGAAAGCACAGATACGCAGTATTTT.

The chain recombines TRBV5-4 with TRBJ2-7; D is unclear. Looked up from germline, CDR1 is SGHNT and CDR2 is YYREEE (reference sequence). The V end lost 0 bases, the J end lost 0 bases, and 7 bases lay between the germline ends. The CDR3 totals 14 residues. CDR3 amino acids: CASSLDAGSYEQYF. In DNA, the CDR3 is TGTGCCAGCAGCTTGGATGCAGGCTCCTACGAGCAGTACTTC.

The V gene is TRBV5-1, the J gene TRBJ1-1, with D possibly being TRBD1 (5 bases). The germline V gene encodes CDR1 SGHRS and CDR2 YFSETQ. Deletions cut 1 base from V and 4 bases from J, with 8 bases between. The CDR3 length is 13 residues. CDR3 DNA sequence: TGCGCCAGCAGCTTGTTTGGGGGCACTGAAGCTTTCTTT. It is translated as CASSLFGGTEAFF.

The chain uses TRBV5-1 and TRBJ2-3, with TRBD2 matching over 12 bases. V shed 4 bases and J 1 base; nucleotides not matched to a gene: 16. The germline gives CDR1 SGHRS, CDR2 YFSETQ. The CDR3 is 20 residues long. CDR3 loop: CASSMLMTSGSRVGTDTQYF. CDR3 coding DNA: TGCGCCAGCAGCATGCTCATGACTAGCGGGAGCAGGGTGGGCACAGATACGCAGTATTTT.